The 5 T cell receptor beta chains listed next were all sequenced from one sample in a study of OX40 agonist ivuxolimab in advanced cancers. Only in-frame clones appear in the TCRdb table, and some are missing; sequencing was by immunoSEQ multiplex PCR. The table records approximately 86,000 clones, about nine tenths of them present only once. Sequenced here: CD4+ or CD8+ T cells sorted from blood, sampled in a trial of the OX40 agonist ivuxolimab. Every receptor here comes from an adult with an advanced solid tumor such as melanoma, head and neck, liver or kidney cancer.

The chain is built from TRBV30 and TRBJ2-5, with TRBD1 as a possible D gene (6 bases). CDR1 and CDR2 (germline): GTSNPN, SVGIG (reference sequence). This CDR3 spans 12 amino acids. The V end lost 2 bases, the J end lost 4 bases, and 8 bases lay between the germline ends. The CDR3 DNA reads as TGTGCCTGGAGTAGGGGGACAGAGACCCAGTACTTC. Residues: CAWSRGTETQYF.

The V gene is TRBV6-1, the J gene TRBJ2-1, with 10 bases that match TRBD1. The CDR3 length is 16 residues. With 4 bases clipped from V and 7 bases from J, the junction kept 10 bases outside the gene matches. Looked up from germline, CDR1 is MNHNS and CDR2 is SASEGT. CDR3 in amino acids: CASSGPGQGNLNEQFF. CDR3 nucleotides: TGTGCCAGCAGTGGTCCGGGACAGGGGAATTTGAATGAGCAGTTCTTC.

The chain links TRBV28 to TRBJ2-6, with 9 bases fitting TRBD2. The CDR3 has 16 residues. Germline V CDR1 and CDR2: MDHEN, SYDVKM. Trimming at V came to 8 bases and at J to 0 bases, leaving 5 bases not matched to a gene. The CDR3: CASRLAANSGANVLTF. The CDR3 nucleotides read TGTGCCAGCCGACTAGCGGCAAACTCTGGGGCCAACGTCCTGACTTTC.

This chain joins TRBV18 and TRBJ2-5; D is uncertain. This CDR3 is built from 15 residues. The V end lost 0 bases, the J end lost 5 bases, and 13 bases lay between the germline ends. Germline assignment: CDR1 KGHSH and CDR2 LQKENI. The CDR3 sequence: CASSPPSLRRETQYF. CDR3 nucleotides: TGTGCCAGCTCACCACCGAGCCTCCGGCGGGAGACCCAGTACTTC.

The chain combines TRBV28 with TRBJ2-7; either TRBD1 or TRBD2 may supply D (6 bases each). The CDR3 is 13 residues long. The germline V gene encodes CDR1 MDHEN and CDR2 SYDVKM. V lost 7 bases to trimming and J lost 2 bases, with 12 bases between them. The CDR3 nucleotides read TGTGCCAGCACCCCGGGGGCCCCCTACGAGCAGTACTTC. Translation gives CASTPGAPYEQYF. Full variable domain (rest looked up from reference TRBV28 and TRBJ2-7): DVKVTQSSRYLVKRTGEKVFLECVQDMDHENMFWYRQDPGLGLRLIYFSYDVKMKEKGDIPEGYSVSREKKERFSLILESASTNQTSMYLCASTPGAPYEQYFGPGTRLTVT.